This T cell receptor beta chain was found in a study of T cells in Graves' hyperthyroidism and ophthalmopathy (dated by TCRdb to the late 2010s). Some background on the complete study: Peripheral blood samples were taken at the time of initial diagnosis, prior to any treatment. TCR V-J signatures able to tell the groups apart were searched for in a discovery cohort of approximately 95 patients, of whom 43 had Graves' ophthalmopathy and 55 to 60 had stable Graves' hyperthyroidism. The study also compared thyroid tissue and blood T-cell repertoires from several Graves' hyperthyroidism patients. Once sampling was done, hyperthyroidism patients were given methimazole at a starting dose of 30 mg daily, whereas ophthalmopathy patients were given high-dose intravenous methylprednisolone. The paper describes TCR Vbeta CDR3 sequencing of 135 peripheral blood samples, made up of about 41 ophthalmopathy patients, around 78 hyperthyroidism patients and 17 progressor patients. Prospective prediction of ophthalmopathy was tested in an independent validation cohort of 18 to 20 hyperthyroidism patients and some 17 patients who later progressed to ophthalmopathy. The 100 discovery patients were randomly split 7:3 into training and test sets. Overall study outcomes, separate from this receptor: During validation, the model predicted progression to ophthalmopathy a median of roughly 7.1 months ahead of onset, with around 65% sensitivity and less than 85% specificity. Ophthalmopathy was separated from stable hyperthyroidism by a 13 V-J signature model, with approximately 90% sensitivity and 81% to 82% specificity obtained in cross-validation and 80%/75% obtained in testing. Blood samples also contained most of the expanded thyroid clonotypes (frequency above 0.001), which suggests that blood repertoires may reflect thyroid immune responses. Sample size was not statistically predetermined, and investigators were not blinded to group allocation.

Graves' hyperthyroidism was defined as stable when no progression to ophthalmopathy occurred over 18 months of follow-up. Hyperthyroidism patients were aged 18 to 65 years and newly diagnosed, with disease duration of less than 2 months. The study excluded patients with uncontrolled infections, other autoimmune diseases, pregnancy or lactation. Diagnoses were established on the basis of clinical symptoms, serum thyroxine and TRAb, thyroid ultrasound, and orbital computed tomography. PBMCs were separated from roughly 9.3 ml of fresh peripheral blood using Ficoll-Paque density gradient centrifugation. Trizol reagent was used to extract total RNA, and RNA quality was then checked on an Agilent 2100 Bioanalyzer. Comment on this clonotype: The specificity of this receptor is unknown. No much larger clone is present one base from it, and per-base qualities are unavailable.

Amplification of TCR beta CDR3 regions was carried out from RNA transcripts. The first round of RT-PCR for the TCR CDR3 was performed with the HTBI primer set and the Qiagen OneStep RT-PCR kit. The libraries were constructed in a second round of multiplex PCR and then size-selected and purified. The libraries were sequenced on an Illumina HiSeq2000 using paired-end 100 bp reads. The paper's data handling went like this. SOAPnuke was used to process the raw data, with reads discarded if the reads contained adapters or uncalled bases, had a mean Phred below 15, or lacked an exact constant-primer or identifier match. COPE v1.2.5 was used to merge high-quality paired reads, and clonotypes were defined as unique nucleotide sequences. Clonotypes were aligned to IMGT TRBV, TRBD and TRBJ reference segments using MiTCR v1.1. Analysis was restricted to V-J combinations with a frequency above 0.0001, which covered 98% to 99.2% of repertoires. The TCS score was defined as the ratio of F50 (clonal expansion) to E x V (chaos), calculated using BLOSUM62-based TCRdist between CDR3 peptides within each V-J. Welch's t-statistics and random forest reduced roughly 540 V-J features to 13, which were used in a naive Bayes classifier (R e1071). TCRdb passed the public sequencing reads through fastp at Q25 and MiXCR, retaining productive beta sequences. Entries that share a CDR3 protein sequence are merged under the most common genes and DNA. TCRdb, rather than the study authors, made the V and J calls. In all, the sample holds about 380,000 distinct CDR3 sequences, and 11% to 15% of those were seen once. Of the sample, around 10% is held by the ten largest clones.

Reading the germline V gene (reference sequence) gives CDR1 MNHNY and CDR2 SVGAGI. The trim is 0 bases for V and 3 bases for J, with a gap of 11 bases between the germline ends. Taken from cysteine to phenylalanine, the CDR3 has 15 residues. Only CDR3 DNA is held: 45 bases, read in frame from base 1. Sequencing was performed on blood. This TCR derives from a woman aged 55-70 years with Graves' hyperthyroidism. In this chain, TRBV6-6 is recombined with TRBJ1-1; the D gene is perhaps TRBD1, from 5 matching bases. The base sequence is TGTGCCAGCAGTTACTCGATCGGGGACTACACTGAAGCTTTCTTT. Its product reads: CASSYSIGDYTEAFF.